The rows below give T cell receptor beta chains drawn from one sample of a study of blood T cell repertoires in COVID-19. TCRdb's table, derived via immunoSEQ multiplex PCR, lists solely in-frame clones and lacks some. The table records about 200,000 clones, 75% to 90% of them present only once. Sequencing was performed on peripheral blood. Source of these receptors: a human donor with active or convalescent COVID-19. The donor label of this sample is uncertain. The CDR3 runs from the conserved cysteine through the conserved F or W. The D gene is left open where the match is weak. Clone sizes are given selectively: once, few, many, or a class where the clone is expanded.

clone size	V gene	D gene	J gene	CDR3 length	CDR3 DNA	CDR3 protein
NA	TRBV3-1/TRBV3-2	TRBD1	TRBJ2-3	17	TGTGCCAGCAGCTTTTGGACAGGGGGCGAGAGGGCAGATACGCAGTATTTT	CASSFWTGGERADTQYF
NA	TRBV12-3/TRBV12-4	NA	TRBJ2-3	12	TGTGCCAGCAGTGGGGGGACAGATACGCAGTATTTT	CASSGGTDTQYF
NA	TRBV11-3	NA	TRBJ2-7	15	TGTGCCAGCAGTCGAGGAGGACAGAAATGGAACGAGCAGTACTTC	CASSRGGQKWNEQYF
NA	TRBV5-1	NA	TRBJ1-4	14	TGCGCCAGCAGCCCCACACAGGGCGGCGAAAAACTGTTTTTT	CASSPTQGGEKLFF
few	TRBV2	TRBD2	TRBJ2-1	17	TGTGCCAGCAGTCCTGGGACTAGCGGGAAGGGGGGGAGTGAGCAGTTCTTC	CASSPGTSGKGGSEQFF
once	TRBV11-2	NA	TRBJ2-7	15	TGTGCCAGCAGCGTCATGTTCGGGTTAGGCAACGAGCAGTACTTC	CASSVMFGLGNEQYF
NA	TRBV6-5	TRBD2	TRBJ2-3	15	TGTGCCAGCAATTTACTAGCGGGGGGAACAGATACGCAGTATTTT	CASNLLAGGTDTQYF
NA	TRBV5-4	NA	TRBJ2-3	14	TGTGCCAGCAGCTTTAGCGCAAGGACAGATACGCAGTATTTT	CASSFSARTDTQYF
NA	TRBV2	NA	TRBJ1-3	15	TGTGCCAGCAGTGAAGCGCGGGTCTCTGGAAACACCATATATTTT	CASSEARVSGNTIYF
NA	TRBV27	NA	TRBJ1-4	14	TGTGCCAGCAGTTTCCTTGACGGGAATGAAAAACTGTTTTTT	CASSFLDGNEKLFF
NA	TRBV7-2	NA	TRBJ1-1	14	TGTGCCAGCAGCTTCACCCCAGGGGTGAATGAAGCTTTCTTT	CASSFTPGVNEAFF
NA	TRBV30	NA	TRBJ1-5	13	TGTGCCTGGACAGAAAACCTTAATCAGCCCCAGCATTTT	CAWTENLNQPQHF
NA	TRBV27	NA	TRBJ2-1	15	TGTGCCAGCAGTCCAAACCCTTCGGGTGATGGCGAGCAGTTCTTC	CASSPNPSGDGEQFF
few	TRBV19	TRBD1	TRBJ1-5	19	TGTGCCAGTATGGGTGCGAGGACAGGGGACCCAGGGAGCAATCAGCCCCAGCATTTT	CASMGARTGDPGSNQPQHF
few	TRBV28	NA	TRBJ2-2	14	TGTGCCAGCACCACTATGGGGAACACCGGGGAGCTGTTTTTT	CASTTMGNTGELFF
NA	TRBV7-2	TRBD2	TRBJ2-1	17	TGTGCCAGCAGCTCCCTAGTGGGGGGGTGGGCCTACAATGAGCAGTTCTTC	CASSSLVGGWAYNEQFF
NA	TRBV3-1/TRBV3-2	NA	TRBJ1-1	13	TGTGCCAGCAGCCAAGTGGGGGCTACTGAAGCTTTCTTT	CASSQVGATEAFF
NA	TRBV7-8	NA	TRBJ2-1	14	TGTGCCAGCAGCGTGCGGGGTAGCGCGGTTGAGCAGTTCTTC	CASSVRGSAVEQFF
NA	TRBV30	TRBD2	TRBJ2-7	14	TGTGCCCTAACTAGCGGGAGGAGGTTCGACGAGCAGTACTTC	CALTSGRRFDEQYF
NA	TRBV3-1/TRBV3-2	NA	TRBJ2-5	14	TGTGCCAGCAGCCAAGACACAGGTATACGGACCCAGTACTTC	CASSQDTGIRTQYF
NA	TRBV5-4	NA	TRBJ2-1	15	TGTGCCAGCAGCTTACCCGGGAGCTCCTACAATGAGCAGTTCTTC	CASSLPGSSYNEQFF
few	TRBV6-1	NA	TRBJ1-2	15	TGTGCCAGCAGTGAAAGGGGGACCGGTGACTATGGCTACACCTTC	CASSERGTGDYGYTF
NA	TRBV19	TRBD1	TRBJ2-4	13	TGTGCCAGCGCCGACAGGGCTGGAAACATTCAGTACTTC	CASADRAGNIQYF
NA	TRBV19	TRBD1	TRBJ1-1	12	TGTGCCATTTCGACAGGGGGGACTGAAGCTTTCTTT	CAISTGGTEAFF
NA	TRBV12-3/TRBV12-4	NA	TRBJ1-1	11	TGTGCCAGCAGTTTCAGGGCTGAAGCTTTCTTT	CASSFRAEAFF
NA	TRBV5-4	NA	TRBJ1-2	16	TGTGCCAGCAGCTTGGCTGGGGGCGCGTATAACTATGGCTACACCTTC	CASSLAGGAYNYGYTF
once	TRBV10-1	TRBD1	TRBJ2-1	14	TGCGCCAGGCCCCCTACAGGGGGCCAGGATGAGCAGTTCTTC	CARPPTGGQDEQFF
NA	TRBV18	TRBD2	TRBJ2-7	18	TGTGCCAGCTCACCACCGGGCCTTATGGCGGGGGGCTCCTACGAGCAGTACTTC	CASSPPGLMAGGSYEQYF
few	TRBV7-2	TRBD1	TRBJ1-2	12	TGTGCCAGCAGCTCGACGTATGGGGACAGCACCTTC	CASSSTYGDSTF
NA	TRBV18	TRBD1	TRBJ2-5	16	TGTGCCAGCTCACCACGCCCTGGGACAGCAGGGGAGACCCAGTACTTC	CASSPRPGTAGETQYF
NA	TRBV5-1	TRBD2	TRBJ2-7	14	TGCGCCAGCAGCCCACCCACTAGCGGCTACGAGCAGTACTTC	CASSPPTSGYEQYF
NA	TRBV7-2	TRBD2	TRBJ2-5	14	TGTGCCAGCAGCTTTTATAGCGGGGCGGAGACCCAGTACTTC	CASSFYSGAETQYF
NA	TRBV25-1	NA	TRBJ1-2	13	TGTGCCAGCAGTGAAATGAGGGGGGGTGGCTACACCTTC	CASSEMRGGGYTF
NA	TRBV5-6	TRBD1	TRBJ1-2	15	TGTGCCAGCAGCTTGCGTCAGGGGGCGGCTGGTGGCTACACCTTC	CASSLRQGAAGGYTF
NA	TRBV4-1	NA	TRBJ1-1	15	TGCGCCAGCAGCCAAACCGGGTATAGGTCATCGATGGCTTTCTTT	CASSQTGYRSSMAFF
NA	TRBV5-1	NA	TRBJ1-2	15	TGCGCCAGCAGCTTCCAGCCACAGGGTAACTATGGCTACACCTTC	CASSFQPQGNYGYTF
NA	TRBV7-9	NA	TRBJ2-1	15	TGTGCCAGCAGCCCCCCCGGGGGTCAATACAATGAGCAGTTCTTC	CASSPPGGQYNEQFF
NA	TRBV7-9	TRBD2	TRBJ2-3	16	TGTGCCAGCAGCTTAGCCGGTCCGGGAGGAACAGATACGCAGTATTTT	CASSLAGPGGTDTQYF